The 16 T cell receptor beta chains below come from one sample, sequenced in a study of post-analysis software for immune sequencing data. The study, taken as a whole, reports: TRBV5-6, TRBV5-1 and TRBV20-1 were among several TRBV segments more frequent in patients than controls.

These receptors have no identified antigens. Unique molecular identifiers were built into the TCR beta cDNA libraries. TCRdb passed the PCR reads through MiXCR, listing each CDR3 protein once. The sample gives around 200,000 distinct CDR3 sequences, around 30% of which show up once; 3% to 3.5% is in the top ten. Sequencing input: blood. Receptors were obtained from a girl between 2 and 17 years old with multiple sclerosis.

This clonotype appeared a few times. The chain couples TRBV5-1 to TRBJ2-1; D not certain. Germline V gene sequence: CDR1 SGHRS, CDR2 YFSETQ. V shed 4 bases and J shed 9 bases, with 17 bases lying between them. CDR3 length: 14 residues. The CDR3 loop is CASSPTPASVEQFF. The CDR3, as DNA: TGCGCCAGCAGCCCTACCCCGGCCTCGGTTGAGCAGTTCTTC.

The chain links TRBV20-1 to TRBJ1-6, with D uncertain. CDR3 length: 11 residues. The germline gives CDR1 DFQATT, CDR2 SNEGSKA (reference sequence). V dropped 6 bases and J dropped 5 bases, with 5 bases sitting between them. CDR3 loop: CSARNNSPLHF. The CDR3 coding sequence is TGCAGTGCAAGGAATAATTCACCCCTCCACTTT.

In the case of this clonotype: A clone one base away is much larger, so this may be a read error. This chain joins TRBV5-1 and TRBJ2-6, with a possible D match to TRBD1 (5 bases). This CDR3 comprises 15 residues. In germline, CDR1 is SGHRS, CDR2 YFSETQ. In nucleotides, the CDR3 is TGCGCCAGCAGCTTAGGGGATTCTGGGACCAACGTCCTGACTTTC. Residues: CASSLGDSGTNVLTF. Full variable domain (remainder filled in from reference TRBV5-1 and TRBJ2-6): KAGVTQTPRYLIKTRGQQVTLSCSPISGHRSVSWYQQTPGQGLQFLFEYFSETQRNKGNFPGRFSGRQFSNSRSEMNVSTLELGDSALYLCASSLGDSGTNVLTFGAGSRLTVL.

This chain uses TRBV20-1 with TRBJ2-7, with D tentatively TRBD1 (6 bases). TRBJ2-5 explains the end of the DNA better; the J call may be wrong. Germline V gives CDR1 DFQATT, CDR2 SNEGSKA (reference sequence). The CDR3 runs 14 residues. The CDR3 DNA is TGCAGTGCTGAGGACAGATGGGGTCTGTGGACCCAGTACTTC. Protein sequence: CSAEDRWGLWTQYF.

This clonotype was detected many times. The CDR3 coding sequence is TGCAGTGCTTCTACTAGCGGGAGGCTCGAGCAGTACTTC. Its protein product is CSASTSGRLEQYF. This chain uses TRBV20-1 with TRBJ2-5, with 12 bases lining up with TRBD2. The J call may be in error: the DNA end matches TRBJ2-7 better. Germline CDR1 DFQATT, CDR2 SNEGSKA (reference sequence). The CDR3 consists of 13 residues.

The chain employs TRBV7-2 and TRBJ1-4; perhaps TRBD1 as D (6 bases). CDR1 and CDR2 from the germline V gene are SGHTA and FQGNSA. The CDR3 runs to 15 residues. Trimming removed 6 bases at V and 8 bases at J, with 19 bases between. The CDR3 DNA sequence: TGTGCCAGCAGGGCAACAGGGTCGAATGGCGAAAAACTGTTTTTT. Its protein is CASRATGSNGEKLFF.

This clonotype was recorded many times. This rearrangement joins TRBV5-1 to TRBJ2-1; TRBD2 agrees at 7 bases. CDR3 length equals 16 residues. Germline V gene data show CDR1 as SGHRS and CDR2 as YFSETQ. Trimming took 5 bases from V and 2 from J; bases not matched to a gene: 10. DNA of the CDR3: TGCGCCAGCAGGGGGGGGAAGGACCTCCCCTACAATGAGCAGTTCTTC. Encoded protein: CASRGGKDLPYNEQFF. Based on the CDR3 plus reference TRBV5-1 and TRBJ2-1, the full variable domain is KAGVTQTPRYLIKTRGQQVTLSCSPISGHRSVSWYQQTPGQGLQFLFEYFSETQRNKGNFPGRFSGRQFSNSRSEMNVSTLELGDSALYLCASRGGKDLPYNEQFFGPGTRLTVL.

This clonotype was seen many times. V is TRBV27 and J is TRBJ2-1; tentatively, D is TRBD1 (8 bases). This CDR3 spans 15 amino acids. V was clipped by 1 base and J by 6 bases, with 13 bases between them. The V gene's germline CDR1 is MNHEY and CDR2 SMNVEV (reference sequence). The CDR3 nucleotides read TGTGCCAGCAGTTTATTACAGGGGGGGGCCAATGAGCAGTTCTTC. The encoded protein is CASSLLQGGANEQFF.

A few counts support this clonotype. A much larger clone is a single base away; this may be a read error. The chain is built from TRBV12-3 or TRBV12-4 and TRBJ2-5, with 9 bases aligning to TRBD2. The CDR3 runs 16 residues. With V trimmed by 5 bases and J by 4 bases, 11 bases remained unmatched. In nucleotides, the CDR3 is TGTGCCAGCAGTCCTCCCTCTAGCGGGATCATAGAGACCCAGTACTTC. It translates to CASSPPSSGIIETQYF.

Only a few counts were recorded for this clonotype. The rearrangement uses TRBV29-1 and TRBJ1-1; no firm D call. V was clipped by 5 bases and J by 1 base, with 11 bases between them. The CDR3 consists of 13 residues. The V gene's germline CDR1 is SQVTM and CDR2 ANQGSEA. The CDR3 DNA follows: TGCAGCGTTTTCTCCGGGGAGAACACTGAAGCTTTCTTT. Translating it yields CSVFSGENTEAFF.

The V call is TRBV28, the J call TRBJ1-6, with a weak D call TRBD1 (6 bases). Germline CDR1 and CDR2: MDHEN and SYDVKM. CDR3 length: 15 amino acids. Trimming pared 2 bases from V and 5 bases from J, leaving 10 bases between. The CDR3 DNA reads as TGTGCCAGCAGTTTAATCGCAGGGGATAATTCACCCCTCCACTTT. Its protein product is CASSLIAGDNSPLHF.

Many counts were recorded for this clonotype. The chain employs TRBV18 and TRBJ1-2, with 9 nucleotides matching TRBD1. This CDR3 has 17 residues. V trimming: 3 bases; J trimming: 1 base; junction bases outside the gene matches: 9. The germline gives CDR1 KGHSH, CDR2 LQKENI. CDR3 sequence: CASSPGQGLKINYGYTF. CDR3 coding DNA: TGTGCCAGCTCACCGGGACAGGGCCTCAAGATTAACTATGGCTACACCTTC.

This clonotype was seen at least ten times. The chain combines TRBV5-1 with TRBJ2-1; maybe TRBD2 (6 bases). Between the trimmed V and J ends, which lost 2 bases and 0 bases, there was a span of 15 bases. The CDR3 runs to 17 residues. Germline values: CDR1 SGHRS, CDR2 YFSETQ. CDR3 in DNA: TGCGCCAGCAGCTTAGGAGGGGCGGGAAACTCCTACAATGAGCAGTTCTTC. This codes for CASSLGGAGNSYNEQFF.

CDR3 nucleotides: TGTGCCAGCAGTTCGCAGGGGTCGGATGAGCAGTTCTTC. Translation: CASSSQGSDEQFF. V usage is TRBV2 and J usage is TRBJ2-1; D is possibly TRBD1 (6 bases). The V end was cut by 5 bases, the J end by 8 bases, with 13 bases between. This CDR3 contains 13 residues. CDR1 and CDR2 (germline): SNHLY, FYNNEI. The full variable domain, with the rest looked up from reference TRBV2 and TRBJ2-1, is EPEVTQTPSHQVTQMGQEVILRCVPISNHLYFYWYRQILGQKVEFLVSFYNNEISEKSEIFDDQFSVERPDGSNFTLKIRSTKLEDSAMYFCASSSQGSDEQFFGPGTRLTVL.

V and J are TRBV20-1 and TRBJ2-1, with TRBD2 identical over 10 bases. The CDR3 has 17 residues. Germline trimming cut 6 bases from V and 1 base from J; bases unmatched to any gene: 12. Germline V gene data show CDR1 as DFQATT and CDR2 as SNEGSKA (reference sequence). CDR3 in amino acids: CSAPGGAGGASYNEQFF. CDR3 DNA sequence: TGCAGTGCCCCTGGGGGAGCGGGAGGGGCATCCTACAATGAGCAGTTCTTC.

For this clonotype: It may be a read error: a sequence one base away is much more abundant. The chain has TRBV6-5 and TRBJ2-1, with a weak D call TRBD2 (6 bases). CDR3 length: 14 amino acids. CDR1 MNHEY and CDR2 SVGAGI come from the germline V gene. CDR3 nucleotide sequence: TGTACCAGCAGTACAAGGGACTCGATCGGTGAGCAGTTCTTC. Translation gives CTSSTRDSIGEQFF.